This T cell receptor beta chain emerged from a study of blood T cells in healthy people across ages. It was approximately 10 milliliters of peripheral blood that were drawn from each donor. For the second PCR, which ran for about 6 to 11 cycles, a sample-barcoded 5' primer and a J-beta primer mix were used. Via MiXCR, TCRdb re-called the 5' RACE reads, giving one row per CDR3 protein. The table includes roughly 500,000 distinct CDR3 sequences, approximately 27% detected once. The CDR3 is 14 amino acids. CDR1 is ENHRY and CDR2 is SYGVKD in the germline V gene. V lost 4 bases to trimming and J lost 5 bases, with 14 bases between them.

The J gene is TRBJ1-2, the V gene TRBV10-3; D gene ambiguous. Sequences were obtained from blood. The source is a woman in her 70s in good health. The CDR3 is CAISGLRREYGYTF. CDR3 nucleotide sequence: TGTGCCATCAGTGGACTCAGGAGGGAATATGGCTACACCTTC.